This TCR beta chain was found in a study of graft-versus-host responses after intestinal transplantation. Background on the study: For about three years after anti-thymocyte globulin induction, all recipients took tacrolimus and steroids. Notes on the study in general: HvG clone declines early post-transplant were associated with peak circulating GvH levels.

Method: immunoSEQ multiplex PCR; TCRdb's copy keeps in-frame clones and lacks some. The sample includes about 120,000 clones, 90% of them seen just once. CDR3 size: 14 residues. Germline V lookup: CDR1 MDHEN, CDR2 SYDVKM. V dropped 2 bases and J dropped 4 bases, with 11 bases sitting between them. For this clone: The antigen is undetermined.

J is TRBJ1-2 and V is TRBV28; unclear D gene. The sequences come from unstimulated CD4+ T cells sorted from spleen or lymph node cells, collected before intestinal transplant. This TCR was sampled from a human donor who received an intestinal transplant. The CDR3 sequence: CASSLRHLLYGYTF. CDR3 DNA: TGTGCCAGCAGTTTAAGACACCTACTCTATGGCTACACCTTC.